The text below deals with one TCR beta chain. Its antigen remains unknown. V shed 0 bases and J 3 bases; nucleotides not matched to a gene: 8. Germline values: CDR1 LNHNV, CDR2 YYDKDF (reference sequence). The CDR3 spans 16 residues. The data stem from a study of cytomegalovirus exposure and HLA in healthy donors. Study outcomes and limitations: Analysis was carried out at a later point, and it linked a missense DCLRE1C variant to TCR beta V- and J-gene trimming.

Primers: 60 Vbeta forward and 13 Jbeta reverse. The method was immunoSEQ multiplex PCR; TCRdb's version includes in-frame clones alone and lacks a portion of them. The sample yields under 65,000 clones, approximately 84% seen once. The sequenced material came from PBMCs. The V call is TRBV15, the J call TRBJ2-7, with 7 bases matching TRBD1. This clonotype originated in a man aged 45 to 65 in good health and CMV-seronegative. The CDR3 coding sequence is TGTGCCACCAGCAGAGAGAGGACAGGTCGCATCTACGAGCAGTACTTC. It is translated as CATSRERTGRIYEQYF.